This TCR beta chain was retrieved from a study of CD8+CD57+ T cells in acquired aplastic anemia. According to the study, genomic DNA was the template for TCR beta VDJ and CDR3 profiling. MiXCR, run by TCRdb on the reads, gives a single entry per CDR3 protein. The sample consists of approximately 130,000 distinct CDR3 sequences, nearly 40% of them appearing once. The CDR3 is 15 amino acids. CDR1 and CDR2 (germline): SQVTM, ANQGSEA. Unmatched junction bases numbered 11, after V lost 7 bases and J lost 6 bases. CD8+CD57+ cell expansion, shown by flow cytometry, had occurred in the patients selected for sequencing.

The chain has TRBV29-1 and TRBJ2-1; 11 nucleotides match TRBD1. Sequenced material: sorted CD4+, CD8+, or CD8+CD57+ T cells (not recorded which) from PBMCs. This TCR came from a human donor with aplastic anemia. In DNA, the CDR3 is TGCAGCGCCAGCGCGGGACAGGGGGTCGCCAATGAGCAGTTCTTC. This gives the protein CSASAGQGVANEQFF.